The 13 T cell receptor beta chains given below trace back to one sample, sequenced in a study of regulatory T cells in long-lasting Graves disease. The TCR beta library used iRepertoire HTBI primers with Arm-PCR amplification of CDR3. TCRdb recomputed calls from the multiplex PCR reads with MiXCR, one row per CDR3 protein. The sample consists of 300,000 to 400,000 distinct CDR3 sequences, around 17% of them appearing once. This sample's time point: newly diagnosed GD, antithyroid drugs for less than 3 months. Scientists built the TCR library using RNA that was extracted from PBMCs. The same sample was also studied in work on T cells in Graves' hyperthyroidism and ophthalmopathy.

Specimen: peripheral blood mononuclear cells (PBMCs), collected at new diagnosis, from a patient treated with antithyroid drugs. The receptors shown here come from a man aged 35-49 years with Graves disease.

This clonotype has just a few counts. The CDR3 sequence: CASSGSGAYEQYF. The CDR3 DNA is TGTGCCAGCAGTGGGTCAGGGGCCTACGAGCAGTACTTC. The chain uses TRBV2 and TRBJ2-7; D is perhaps TRBD1 (6 bases). Germline assignment: CDR1 SNHLY and CDR2 FYNNEI. The V end was cut by 4 bases, the J end by 2 bases, with 9 bases between. CDR3 size: 13 residues.

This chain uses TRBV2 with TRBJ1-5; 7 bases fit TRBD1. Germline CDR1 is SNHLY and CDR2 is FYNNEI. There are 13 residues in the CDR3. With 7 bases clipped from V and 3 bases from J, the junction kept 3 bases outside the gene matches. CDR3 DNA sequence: TGTGCCAGCAAGGGACAGAACAATCAGCCCCAGCATTTT. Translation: CASKGQNNQPQHF. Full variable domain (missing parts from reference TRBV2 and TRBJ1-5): EPEVTQTPSHQVTQMGQEVILRCVPISNHLYFYWYRQILGQKVEFLVSFYNNEISEKSEIFDDQFSVERPDGSNFTLKIRSTKLEDSAMYFCASKGQNNQPQHFGDGTRLSIL.

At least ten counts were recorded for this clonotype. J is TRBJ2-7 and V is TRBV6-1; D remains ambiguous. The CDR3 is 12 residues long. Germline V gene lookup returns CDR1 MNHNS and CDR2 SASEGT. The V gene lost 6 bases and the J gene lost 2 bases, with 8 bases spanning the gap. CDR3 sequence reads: CASRQAPYEQYF. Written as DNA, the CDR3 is TGTGCCAGCAGGCAGGCTCCCTACGAGCAGTACTTC.

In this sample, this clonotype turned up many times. Written as DNA, the CDR3 is TGTGCCTGGAGTGTAACAGGGGGGTTGGATGAGCAGTTCTTC. Protein product: CAWSVTGGLDEQFF. The chain joins TRBV30 to TRBJ2-1; TRBD1 matches at 8 bases. V shed 0 bases and J 8 bases; nucleotides not matched to a gene: 6. The CDR3 runs 14 residues. Per the germline V gene, CDR1 is GTSNPN and CDR2 is SVGIG (reference sequence).

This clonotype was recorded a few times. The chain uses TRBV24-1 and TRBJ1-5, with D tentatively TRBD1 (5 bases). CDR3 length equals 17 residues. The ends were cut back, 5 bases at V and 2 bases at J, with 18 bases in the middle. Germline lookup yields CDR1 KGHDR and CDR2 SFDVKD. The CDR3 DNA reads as TGTGCCACCAGTGCCTCACCGGGACTAATAGGCAATCAGCCCCAGCATTTT. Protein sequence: CATSASPGLIGNQPQHF.

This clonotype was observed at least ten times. CDR3 nucleotides: TGCGCCAGCAGTGAGACAGGGACCTACGAGCAGTACTTC. Translated, it gives CASSETGTYEQYF. The genes are TRBV5-1 and TRBJ2-7; TRBD1 agrees at 7 bases. This CDR3 comprises 13 residues. Per germline, CDR1 SGHRS and CDR2 YFSETQ. The trim removed 5 bases at V and 2 bases at J, leaving 4 bases unmatched.

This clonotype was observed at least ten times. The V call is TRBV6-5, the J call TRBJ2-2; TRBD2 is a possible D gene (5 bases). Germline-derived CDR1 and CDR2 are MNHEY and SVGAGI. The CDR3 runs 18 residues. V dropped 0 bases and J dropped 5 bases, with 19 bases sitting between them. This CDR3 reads CASSYSRGFRGETGELFF. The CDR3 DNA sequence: TGTGCCAGCAGTTACTCGCGAGGTTTCCGGGGTGAAACCGGGGAGCTGTTTTTT.

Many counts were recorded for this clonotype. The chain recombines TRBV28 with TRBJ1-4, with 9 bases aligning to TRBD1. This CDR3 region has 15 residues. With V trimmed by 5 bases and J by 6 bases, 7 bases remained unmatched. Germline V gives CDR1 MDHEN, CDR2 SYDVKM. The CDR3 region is CASSISGTGHEKLFF. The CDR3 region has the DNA TGTGCCAGCAGTATTTCCGGGACAGGGCATGAAAAACTGTTTTTT.

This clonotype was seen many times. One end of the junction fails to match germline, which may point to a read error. Here the CDR3 reads CASSQDWGGGTEAFF. DNA of the CDR3: TGTGCCAGCAGCCAAGATTGGGGTGGCGGGACTGAAGCTTTCTTT. J is TRBJ1-1 and V is TRBV4-1; the D is unclear. This CDR3 comprises 15 residues. CDR1 MGHRA and CDR2 YSYEKL come from the germline V gene.

The chain's CDR3 is CASSGTGTREQYF. DNA of the CDR3: TGTGCCAGCAGTGGGACAGGGACCCGCGAGCAGTACTTC. V usage is TRBV2 and J usage is TRBJ2-7; TRBD1 matches at 8 bases. V shed 4 bases and J 6 bases; nucleotides not matched to a gene: 5. The CDR3 consists of 13 residues. The germline gives CDR1 SNHLY, CDR2 FYNNEI.

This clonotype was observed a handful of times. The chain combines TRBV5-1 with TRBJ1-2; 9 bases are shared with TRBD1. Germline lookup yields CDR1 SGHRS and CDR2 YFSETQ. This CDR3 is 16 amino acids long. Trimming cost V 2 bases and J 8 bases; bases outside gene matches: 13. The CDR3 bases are TGCGCCAGCAGCTTTATGGGACAGGGAAATCCGTCGGGCTACACCTTC. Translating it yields CASSFMGQGNPSGYTF.

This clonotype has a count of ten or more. The CDR3 nucleotides read TGTGCCAGCAGCCAGGATCATGTCAACTACGAGCAGTACTTC. Its translation is CASSQDHVNYEQYF. The rearrangement joins TRBV5-5 to TRBJ2-7, with D unresolved. The germline V gene encodes CDR1 SGHKS and CDR2 YYEKEE (reference sequence). The CDR3 totals 14 residues. V lost 4 bases, J lost 3 bases, and 14 bases lay in between.

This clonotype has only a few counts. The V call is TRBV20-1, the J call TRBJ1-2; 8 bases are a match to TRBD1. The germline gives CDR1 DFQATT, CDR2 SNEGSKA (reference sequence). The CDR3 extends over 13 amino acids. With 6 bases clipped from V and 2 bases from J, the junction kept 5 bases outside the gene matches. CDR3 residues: CSASRTGNYGYTF. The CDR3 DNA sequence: TGCAGTGCATCTAGGACAGGGAACTATGGCTACACCTTC.